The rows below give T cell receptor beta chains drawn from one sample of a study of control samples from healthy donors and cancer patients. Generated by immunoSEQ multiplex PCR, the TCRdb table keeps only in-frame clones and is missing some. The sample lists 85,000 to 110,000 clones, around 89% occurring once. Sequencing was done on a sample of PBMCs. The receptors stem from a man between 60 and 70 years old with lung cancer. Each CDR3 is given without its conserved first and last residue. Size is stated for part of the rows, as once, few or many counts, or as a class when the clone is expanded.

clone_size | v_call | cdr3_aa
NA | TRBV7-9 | ASSPPAGHYGYT
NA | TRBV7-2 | ASSPGGSAYEQY
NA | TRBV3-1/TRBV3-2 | ASSQVTSGGSTLAKNIQY
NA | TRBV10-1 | ASSDLQPYGYT
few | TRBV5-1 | ASRKTGDNEQF
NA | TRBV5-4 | ASSSGGISGNTIY
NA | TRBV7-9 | ASSLDGNQPQH
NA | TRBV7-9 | ASSPPMGTGYTDTQY
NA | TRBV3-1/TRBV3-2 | AGSQGGRKH
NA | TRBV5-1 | ASSFGTGGNYGYT
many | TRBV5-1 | ASCADHRNEKLF
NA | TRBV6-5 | ASSYSGSLGEQF
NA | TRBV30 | AWSVSSWFGYT
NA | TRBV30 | AWSVPRDRGLSYEKLF
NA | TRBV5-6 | ASSLSIWNQETQY
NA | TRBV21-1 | ASSRVLRDSENTEAF
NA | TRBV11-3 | ASTGGTDDYGYT
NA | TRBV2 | ASSAGANYGYT
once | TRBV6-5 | ASRVLSQGAF
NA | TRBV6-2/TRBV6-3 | ASSYRVRSYEQY
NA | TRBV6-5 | ASTPGTDIGELF
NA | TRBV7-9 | ASTPTQYLESEADTEAF
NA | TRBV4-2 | ASSQDPRGTDTQY
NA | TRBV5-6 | ASSLNTGWYEQY
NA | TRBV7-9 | ASSLTGGGEKLF
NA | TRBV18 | ASSPQTKDQPQH
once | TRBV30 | AWGVEPLH
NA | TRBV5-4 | ASSQYGQGINNSPLH
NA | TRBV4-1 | ASSQERGGPSYEQY
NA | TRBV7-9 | ASSLGQRTGELF
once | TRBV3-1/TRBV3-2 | ASSRQNSNQPQH
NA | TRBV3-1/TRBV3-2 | ASSQRSRGETQY
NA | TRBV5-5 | ASSHGDRGNQETQY
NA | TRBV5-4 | ASSYLEGETQY
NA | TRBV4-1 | ASSHTGAGKSGELF
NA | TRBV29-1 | SVRNEGADTQY
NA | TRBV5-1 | ASSLVAGGAGDTQY
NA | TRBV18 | ASSPLSGGDTEAF
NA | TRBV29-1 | SVHKGRVNTEAF
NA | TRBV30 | AWSVKGEGLYGYT
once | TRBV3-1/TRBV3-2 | ASSQEGRRRGPTDTQY
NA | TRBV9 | ASSVGENRDLKNIQY
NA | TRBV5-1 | ASSSGVNTEAF
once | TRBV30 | AWSVGVVGTGELF
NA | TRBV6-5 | ASRVDSNQPQH
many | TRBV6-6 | ASAPGQGALNQPQH
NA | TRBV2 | ASSEQGATNEKLF
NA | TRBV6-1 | ASRGSTGKDQPQH
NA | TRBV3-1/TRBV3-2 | ASSQEVGGAREQY
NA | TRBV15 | ATSRDPPGQGTEAF
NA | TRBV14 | ASSRGTYDTGELF
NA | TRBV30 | AWSYGTGNSPLH
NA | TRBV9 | ASSVETVIGTGELF